Presented here are 26 T cell receptor beta chains from one specimen sequenced in a study of shared clonotypes between healthy human individuals. The naive CD8 subset, CD45RO-negative cells positively selected for CCR7, excluded terminally differentiated effector memory CD45RA+ cells. Libraries were prepared by immunoSEQ multiplex PCR; TCRdb keeps only in-frame clonotypes and omits some of them. Seen here are about 1,800,000 clones, 85% to 95% observed once, and the top ten hold more than 0.95%. The sequenced sample consisted of naive CD8+ T cells sorted from blood. The source is a man between 18 and 29 years old in good health.

Of note for this clone: The sample holds other DNA sequences that translate to the same CDR3. The CDR3 here is CASSQGTGGFYEQYF. For the CDR3, the DNA is TGTGCCAGCAGCCAAGGGACAGGGGGCTTCTACGAGCAGTACTTC. The chain uses TRBV14 and TRBJ2-7, with TRBD1 identical over 11 bases. The CDR3 has 15 residues. V lost 1 base and J lost 3; bases outside the gene matches: 2. The germline V gene has CDR1 SGHDN and CDR2 FVKESK.

The rearrangement uses TRBV4-1 and TRBJ2-7, with 7 bases fitting TRBD2. The V and J ends lost 4 bases and 3 bases, in that order; junction bases with no gene match: 9. The CDR3 is 15 residues long. Looked up from germline, CDR1 is MGHRA and CDR2 is YSYEKL. CDR3 in DNA: TGCGCCAGCAGCCTCTCCTTGGGAGGGGACTACGAGCAGTACTTC. Translation: CASSLSLGGDYEQYF.

V usage is TRBV29-1 and J usage is TRBJ2-3; a possible D gene is TRBD2 (5 bases). CDR1 SQVTM and CDR2 ANQGSEA come from the germline V gene. This CDR3 comprises 13 residues. The V gene lost 1 base and the J gene lost 4 bases, with 9 bases spanning the gap. In DNA, the CDR3 is TGCAGCGTTGAAGCGGGGTTGGCAGATACGCAGTATTTT. It codes for CSVEAGLADTQYF.

This clone was observed a handful of times. The V and J genes are TRBV27 and TRBJ1-2; perhaps TRBD1 as D (5 bases). The CDR3 sequence is 12 residues long. CDR1 MNHEY and CDR2 SMNVEV come from the germline V gene (reference sequence). With 6 bases removed from V and 4 bases from J, the gap between germline ends came to 9 bases. Written as DNA, the CDR3 is TGTGCCAGCAGCGCCGGGGCCTATGGCTACACCTTC. It yields the protein CASSAGAYGYTF.

This sequence joins TRBV28 and TRBJ2-5; D perhaps matches TRBD1 (5 bases). CDR3 length: 13 amino acids. CDR1 is MDHEN, CDR2 SYDVKM, per germline. Trimming removed 3 bases at V and 4 bases at J, with 9 bases between. DNA of the CDR3: TGTGCCAGCAGTTTGCCAGGGATAGAGACCCAGTACTTC. This sequence encodes CASSLPGIETQYF.

Note on this clone: This sample also contains other DNA sequences that code for the same CDR3. The J gene is TRBJ2-7, the V gene TRBV25-1, with no clear D. With 4 bases removed from V and 4 bases from J, the gap between germline ends came to 5 bases. Looked up from germline, CDR1 is MGHDK and CDR2 is SYGVNS. The CDR3 loop spans 11 amino acids. This CDR3 reads CASSVLYEQYF. CDR3 coding DNA: TGTGCCAGCAGTGTCCTTTACGAGCAGTACTTC.

V gene TRBV6-5 combines with J gene TRBJ2-3; D is possibly TRBD1 (7 bases). Trimming removed 4 bases from V and 3 bases from J, with 14 bases in between. The CDR3 totals 15 residues. Germline V gene data show CDR1 as MNHEY and CDR2 as SVGAGI. The CDR3 nucleotides are TGTGCCAGCAGTTCCAAGACAGGGAGGACAGATACGCAGTATTTT. Translation gives CASSSKTGRTDTQYF.

The chain carries TRBV27 and TRBJ1-6; unclear D gene. V dropped 4 bases and J dropped 10 bases, with 14 bases sitting between them. This CDR3 is 14 amino acids long. Germline V lookup: CDR1 MNHEY, CDR2 SMNVEV (reference sequence). CDR3 residues: CASSYTGSLSPLHF. CDR3 in DNA: TGTGCCAGCAGTTACACCGGGTCGCTATCACCCCTCCACTTT.

V usage is TRBV13 and J usage is TRBJ2-1, with 7 bases that match TRBD2. Germline loops: CDR1 PRHDT, CDR2 FYEKMQ (reference sequence). The CDR3 length is 16 residues. Trimming at V came to 4 bases and at J to 9 bases, leaving 15 bases not matched to a gene. CDR3 loop: CASSSLREEDRGEQFF. The CDR3 nucleotides read TGTGCCAGCAGCTCCCTTCGGGAGGAGGATCGTGGTGAGCAGTTCTTC.

The CDR3 DNA is TGTGCCAGCAGTTACTCTTGGGGCAATGAGCAGTTCTTC. Translated, it gives CASSYSWGNEQFF. V gene TRBV6-6 combines with J gene TRBJ2-1; the D is unclear. The CDR3 loop spans 13 amino acids. V was shortened by 0 bases and J by 6 bases, with 6 bases between the two germline ends. CDR1 and CDR2 (germline): MNHNY, SVGAGI (reference sequence).

This clone was counted once. The rearrangement joins TRBV27 to TRBJ2-1; D is unclear. Trimming pared 2 bases from V and 4 bases from J, leaving 9 bases between. This CDR3 spans 14 amino acids. Germline-derived CDR1 and CDR2 are MNHEY and SMNVEV (reference sequence). The CDR3 here is CASSLISMYNEQFF. Here the CDR3 DNA reads TGTGCCAGCAGTTTAATTTCGATGTACAATGAGCAGTTCTTC.

This chain links TRBV7-6 with TRBJ2-7; 9 nucleotides line up with TRBD1. The J segment lost 5 bases and the V segment lost 5 bases, leaving 10 bases of the junction unmatched. CDR1 is SGHVS and CDR2 is FNYEAQ in the germline V gene. CDR3 size: 15 residues. The CDR3 DNA follows: TGTGCCAGCAGCCCACAGACAGGGGGTGTCGACGAGCAGTACTTC. Protein product: CASSPQTGGVDEQYF. The full variable domain, its missing parts supplied by reference TRBV7-6 and TRBJ2-7, is GAGVSQSPRYKVTKRGQDVALRCDPISGHVSLYWYRQALGQGPEFLTYFNYEAQQDKSGLPNDRFSAERPEGSISTLTIQRTEQRDSAMYRCASSPQTGGVDEQYFGPGTRLTVT.

The chain combines TRBV5-4 with TRBJ2-7; 10 bases are a match to TRBD1. J gave up 3 bases and V 5 bases, and 8 bases lay outside the gene matches. Germline CDR1 reads SGHNT; CDR2 reads YYREEE (reference sequence). The CDR3 has 15 residues. The CDR3 DNA follows: TGTGCCAGCAGTACCAGGACAGGGGGTTTCTACGAGCAGTACTTC. This encodes CASSTRTGGFYEQYF.

Concerning this clone itself: Distinct nucleotide sequences in the sample also encode this CDR3. The chain is built from TRBV7-6 and TRBJ1-4; D is ambiguous. V was trimmed by 2 bases and J by 7 bases, leaving 5 bases between them. Germline CDR1 is SGHVS and CDR2 is FNYEAQ. The CDR3 covers 12 residues. This CDR3 is CASSLTGEKLFF. For the CDR3, the DNA is TGTGCCAGCAGCTTAACGGGTGAAAAACTGTTTTTT.

The J gene is TRBJ2-7, the V gene TRBV10-3; TRBD1 agrees at 7 bases. The trim removed 10 bases at V and 2 bases at J, leaving 8 bases unmatched. Germline CDR1 and CDR2: ENHRY and SYGVKD. The length of the CDR3 is 13 residues. The CDR3 DNA sequence: TGTGCCACAGCCGCAGGGACAGCCTACGAGCAGTACTTC. Its protein is CATAAGTAYEQYF.

The CDR3 here is CSATGQGTEAFF. The DNA for the CDR3 is TGCAGCGCAACGGGACAGGGTACTGAAGCTTTCTTT. The chain uses TRBV29-1 and TRBJ1-1, with 9 bases matching TRBD1. The CDR3 has 12 residues. Germline trimming cut 7 bases from V and 5 bases from J; bases unmatched to any gene: 5. Germline V gene sequence: CDR1 SQVTM, CDR2 ANQGSEA.

This clone appeared once. This sequence joins TRBV7-9 and TRBJ2-5, with D possibly called TRBD1 or TRBD2 (6 bases each). Germline loops: CDR1 SEHNR, CDR2 FQNEAQ (reference sequence). This CDR3 is built from 14 residues. The germline V and J ends were trimmed by 4 bases and 5 bases, with 14 bases remaining between them. DNA for the CDR3: TGTGCCAGCAGCTACCCGGGGGCTGGGGAGACCCAGTACTTC. Its translation: CASSYPGAGETQYF.

The CDR3 nucleotides read TGTGCCAGCAGTTTAAACTACAATGAGCAGTTCTTC. Its protein product is CASSLNYNEQFF. The chain has TRBV28 and TRBJ2-1; D gene unclear. The germline V and J ends were trimmed by 2 bases and 3 bases, with 2 bases remaining between them. The germline V gene encodes CDR1 MDHEN and CDR2 SYDVKM. CDR3 length: 12 amino acids.

This clone was recorded once. This sequence joins TRBV2 and TRBJ2-7, with 8 bases matching TRBD1. Germline V gene sequence: CDR1 SNHLY, CDR2 FYNNEI. V shed 8 bases and J 0 bases; nucleotides not matched to a gene: 6. The CDR3 spans 14 residues. The CDR3 protein is CASEGGTGSYEQYF. The CDR3 region has the DNA TGTGCCAGCGAAGGGGGGACAGGCTCCTACGAGCAGTACTTC.

This clone has a single count. The V call is TRBV6-6, the J call TRBJ2-1, with TRBD2 matching 8 bases. Germline V lookup: CDR1 MNHNY, CDR2 SVGAGI (reference sequence). After removal of 4 bases from V and 6 bases from J, the junction contained 2 bases not matched to a gene. The length of the CDR3 is 13 residues. DNA for the CDR3: TGTGCCAGCAGTTTCACTAGCGGCAATGAGCAGTTCTTC. Residues: CASSFTSGNEQFF.

J is TRBJ2-5 and V is TRBV2; D is perhaps TRBD1 (6 bases). Trimming left V 4 bases short and J 4 bases short, with 13 bases between. The CDR3 extends over 14 amino acids. CDR1 is SNHLY and CDR2 is FYNNEI in the germline V gene. The CDR3 bases are TGTGCCAGCAGTGGGCAGGGGATTGGAGAGACCCAGTACTTC. Protein: CASSGQGIGETQYF.

The chain links TRBV6-4 to TRBJ1-5, with unresolved D. Germline V lookup: CDR1 MRHNA, CDR2 SNTAGT. V lost 5 bases and J 9 bases, leaving 11 bases between the germline ends. This CDR3 is 12 amino acids long. In DNA, the CDR3 is TGTGCCAGCAGTCCGCAAATCTGGCCCCAGCATTTT. It specifies CASSPQIWPQHF.

Worth noting for this clone: Other DNA variants within this sample encode the same CDR3. Here the CDR3 reads CASSVAGNTEAFF. The CDR3 DNA sequence: TGTGCCAGCAGCGTGGCGGGAAACACTGAAGCTTTCTTT. The J gene is TRBJ1-1, the V gene TRBV9; D ambiguous. Trimming stripped 2 bases from V and 2 bases from J, with 7 bases between. This CDR3 is built from 13 residues. The germline V gene encodes CDR1 SGDLS and CDR2 YYNGEE.

The V and J genes are TRBV5-6 and TRBJ2-4; tentative D call: TRBD1 (6 bases). The CDR3 is made up of 16 amino acids. Germline loops: CDR1 SGHDT, CDR2 YYEEEE. V was clipped by 3 bases and J by 0 bases, with 13 bases between them. CDR3 sequence reads: CASSSDSLIAKNIQYF. For the CDR3, the DNA is TGTGCCAGCAGCTCGGACAGTCTTATAGCCAAAAACATTCAGTACTTC.

The CDR3 sequence: CASSLEGREADTQYF. CDR3 nucleotide sequence: TGCGCCAGCAGCTTGGAGGGCAGGGAGGCAGATACGCAGTATTTT. J is TRBJ2-3 and V is TRBV5-1, with D perhaps TRBD2 (6 bases). Trimming removed 0 bases at V and 4 bases at J, with 12 bases between. Germline-derived CDR1 and CDR2 are SGHRS and YFSETQ. CDR3 length: 15 amino acids.

The rearrangement links TRBV7-9 to TRBJ2-5; weak D call: TRBD2 (6 bases). Germline CDR1 SEHNR, CDR2 FQNEAQ (reference sequence). Trimming took 2 bases from V and 0 from J, leaving 10 bases between them. This CDR3 comprises 15 residues. CDR3 amino acids: CASSLSGGNQETQYF. CDR3 sequence (DNA): TGTGCCAGCAGCTTATCGGGCGGGAACCAAGAGACCCAGTACTTC.